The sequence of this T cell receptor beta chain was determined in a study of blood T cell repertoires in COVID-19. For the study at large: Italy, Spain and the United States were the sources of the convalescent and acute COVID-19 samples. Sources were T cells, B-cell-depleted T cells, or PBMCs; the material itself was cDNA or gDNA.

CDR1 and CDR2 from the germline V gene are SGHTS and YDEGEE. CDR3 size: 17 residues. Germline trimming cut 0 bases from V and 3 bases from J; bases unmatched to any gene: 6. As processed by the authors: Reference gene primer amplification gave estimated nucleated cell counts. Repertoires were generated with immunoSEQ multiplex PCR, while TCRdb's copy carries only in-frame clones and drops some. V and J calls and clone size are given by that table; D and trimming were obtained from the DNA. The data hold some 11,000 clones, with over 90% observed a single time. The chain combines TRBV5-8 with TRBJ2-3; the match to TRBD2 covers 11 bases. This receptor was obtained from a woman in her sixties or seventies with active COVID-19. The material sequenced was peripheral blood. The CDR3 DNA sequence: TGTGCCAGCAGCTTGGCGTCGTTAGCGGGAGGGACAGATACGCAGTATTTT. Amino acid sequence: CASSLASLAGGTDTQYF.